This TCR beta chain was obtained from a study of T-cell memory formation after mild COVID-19. Study information: TCR clusters showed largely donor specificity. Study-wide results and caveats: A balance of CD4 and CD8 characterized clones contracting day 15 to 85, whereas later expanders leaned CD4+. The appearance of some responding clones in pre-infection memory suggested that cross-reactive memory joined.

Constant-segment primers and 5'RACE yielded cDNA libraries for TCR alpha and TCR beta, each carrying sample barcodes and UMIs. TCRdb re-analysed the 5' RACE reads in MiXCR, keeping a single row per CDR3 protein. The table lists around 82,000 distinct CDR3 sequences, 9.5% to 15% of them singletons. From germline, CDR1 is LNHDA and CDR2 SQIVND (reference sequence). V lost 9 bases and J 2 bases, leaving 11 bases between the germline ends. The CDR3 totals 13 residues. There are a few counts of this clonotype. No antigen is known for it. Sequencing was done on a sample of PBMCs or a T cell subset sorted from them (not recorded which). This TCR derives from a man younger than 30 who had mild COVID-19 (a few samples of this study predate the infection). Cell type and time point are not known. This chain connects TRBV19 to TRBJ1-3; D is undetermined. The CDR3 here is CASKAFTGNTIYF. The CDR3 region has the DNA TGTGCCAGCAAGGCCTTCACTGGAAACACCATATATTTT.